This T cell receptor (beta chain) was profiled in a study of blood T cell repertoires in COVID-19. Looking at the study overall: The United States, Italy and Spain provided the acute and convalescent COVID-19 samples. Nucleic acid was either cDNA or gDNA, and it came from T cells, B-cell-depleted T cells, or PBMCs.

V shed 1 base and J shed 3 bases, with 11 bases lying between them. The germline V gene encodes CDR1 SGHTA and CDR2 FQGNSA. This CDR3 region has 15 residues. Original methodology: The assay estimated nucleated cells by amplifying reference gene primers. TCRdb keeps only in-frame clones here, not all; method: immunoSEQ multiplex PCR. That table is the source of V, J and clone size, and D and trimming were worked out from the DNA. The sample records 45,000 to 55,000 clones, roughly 80% being singletons. Sequences were obtained from peripheral blood. The V call is TRBV7-2, the J call TRBJ2-3; D call uncertain. The source of this sequence is a man in his fifties or sixties with active COVID-19. The CDR3 DNA reads TGTGCCAGCAGCTTAGGATCAGCGCGGACAGATACGCAGTATTTT. Amino acid sequence: CASSLGSARTDTQYF. The full variable domain, its missing parts supplied by reference TRBV7-2 and TRBJ2-3, is GAGVSQSPSNKVTEKGKDVELRCDPISGHTALYWYRQSLGQGLEFLIYFQGNSAPDKSGLPSDRFSAERTGGSVSTLTIQRTQQEDSAVYLCASSLGSARTDTQYFGPGTRLTVL.